This entry features one T cell receptor (beta chain) sequence. With 4 bases removed from V and 0 bases from J, the gap between germline ends came to 10 bases. Germline V gene data show CDR1 as MNHEY and CDR2 as SVGEGT. The CDR3 is made up of 14 amino acids. This specimen comes from a study of blood T cell repertoires in COVID-19. Clones were read by immunoSEQ multiplex PCR, and TCRdb kept only the in-frame ones, dropping some. Of 30,000 to 40,000 clones listed, around 74% were seen once; the top ten hold over 9.5%. This TCR derives from a man aged 65 to 79 with COVID-19, enrolled during active disease. The chain carries TRBV6-2 or TRBV6-3 and TRBJ2-7; D remains ambiguous. Sequenced: peripheral blood. The CDR3 loop reads CASSSIVSSYEQYF. CDR3 in DNA: TGTGCCAGCAGTTCGATAGTCTCCTCCTACGAGCAGTACTTC.